This TCR beta chain appears in the sequencing data of a study of early T cells in non-severe SARS-CoV-2 infection. Study details: Sequencing targeted bulk RNA from unsorted whole blood, leaving chains unpaired.

TCRdb processed the 5' RACE reads anew with MiXCR; each CDR3 protein has one entry. The table records roughly 29,000 distinct CDR3 sequences, approximately 4.2% of them present only once. Concerning this clonotype itself: The germline gene is not matched at one end of the junction; a read error may be the cause.

Germline V CDR1 and CDR2: SGDLS, YYNGEE. The CDR3 extends over 13 amino acids. This TCR came from an adult who was a healthcare worker with PCR-confirmed SARS-CoV-2 infection or an uninfected control (not recorded which). The chain has TRBV9 and TRBJ2-7; no definite D call. The sequenced sample consisted of whole blood. The CDR3 loop reads CASTVRHFKEQYF. The CDR3 nucleotides are TGTGCCAGCACCGTAAGGCATTTTAAAGAGCAGTACTTC.